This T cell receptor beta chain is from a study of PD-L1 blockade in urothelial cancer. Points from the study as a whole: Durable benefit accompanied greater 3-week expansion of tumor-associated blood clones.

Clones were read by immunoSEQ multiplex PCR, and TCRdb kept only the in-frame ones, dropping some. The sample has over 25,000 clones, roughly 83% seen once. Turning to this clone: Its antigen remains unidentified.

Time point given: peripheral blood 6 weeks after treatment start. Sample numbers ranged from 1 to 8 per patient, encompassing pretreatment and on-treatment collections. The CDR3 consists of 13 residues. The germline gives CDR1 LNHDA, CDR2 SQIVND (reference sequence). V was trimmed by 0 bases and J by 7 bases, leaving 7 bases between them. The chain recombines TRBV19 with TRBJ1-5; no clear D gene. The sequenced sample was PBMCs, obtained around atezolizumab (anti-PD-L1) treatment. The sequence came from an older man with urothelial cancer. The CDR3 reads CASSIDLGQPQHF. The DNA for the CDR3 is TGTGCCAGTAGTATAGATCTCGGGCAGCCCCAGCATTTT.